One sample yielded the 15 T cell receptor beta chains listed below, sequenced in a study of Tregs in tolerant kidney transplant recipients. Here immunoSEQ multiplex PCR was the method, and the copy in TCRdb shows in-frame clones only, minus some. The sample includes fewer than 100,000 clones, around 93% seen only once; the top ten take approximately 0.35%. Sequencing was performed on Tregs from blood, taken before the transplant. These receptors came from a human donor who received a combined kidney and bone marrow transplant.

This sequence joins TRBV10-3 and TRBJ2-5; D gene unclear. The CDR3 runs 11 residues. Germline CDR1 ENHRY, CDR2 SYGVKD. The V end was cut by 10 bases, the J end by 3 bases, with 9 bases between. Here the CDR3 DNA reads TGTGCCACCCGGACGGAAGAGACCCAGTACTTC. This encodes CATRTEETQYF.

This rearrangement joins TRBV4-1 to TRBJ2-3; 8 bases are a match to TRBD1. CDR3 length: 20 amino acids. CDR1 MGHRA and CDR2 YSYEKL come from the germline V gene. Losses at the gene ends were 0 bases for V and 1 base for J; bases not matched to a gene: 15. The CDR3 nucleotides are TGCGCCAGCAGCCAAGACTCGACAGGGGACGTAGGGTGGGGCACAGATACGCAGTATTTT. Encoded protein: CASSQDSTGDVGWGTDTQYF.

The J gene is TRBJ1-4, the V gene TRBV19; no clear D gene. CDR1 is LNHDA, CDR2 SQIVND, per germline (reference sequence). V dropped 3 bases and J dropped 8 bases, with 16 bases sitting between them. The CDR3 has 15 residues. CDR3 nucleotides: TGTGCCAGTAGTATGGCAGGAGTTCCTGGGGAAAAACTGTTTTTT. Amino acid sequence: CASSMAGVPGEKLFF.

The CDR3 reads CASSSYTSGSHNEQFF. The CDR3, as DNA: TGTGCCAGCAGCTCCTATACTAGCGGGAGTCACAATGAGCAGTTCTTC. The chain has TRBV5-4 and TRBJ2-1, with 11 nucleotides matching TRBD2. This CDR3 comprises 16 residues. Germline-derived CDR1 and CDR2 are SGHNT and YYREEE (reference sequence). V was pared by 3 bases and J by 5 bases, with 7 bases of the junction left unmatched.

This clone was seen once. The chain combines TRBV28 with TRBJ1-5, with D possibly being TRBD1 (5 bases). CDR3 length: 16 residues. Germline CDR1 and CDR2: MDHEN and SYDVKM. The V gene lost 6 bases and the J gene lost 6 bases, with 21 bases spanning the gap. The CDR3 DNA follows: TGTGCCAGCAGGTTCTCCGGTGAGGGGCGACTTCAGCCCCAGCATTTT. It is translated as CASRFSGEGRLQPQHF.

The J gene is TRBJ1-2, the V gene TRBV5-4; D is unresolved. The CDR3 is 16 amino acids. From germline, CDR1 is SGHNT and CDR2 YYREEE (reference sequence). V lost 7 bases to trimming and J lost 4 bases, with 23 bases between them. CDR3 DNA: TGTGCCAGCGTTGTGTGCATACCAGGAAAGACCTATGGCTACACCTTC. Translated: CASVVCIPGKTYGYTF.

V and J are TRBV6-1 and TRBJ1-5; tentatively, D is TRBD1 (5 bases). V lost 4 bases, J lost 1 base, and 11 bases lay in between. This CDR3 contains 15 residues. Looked up from germline, CDR1 is MNHNS and CDR2 is SASEGT. The CDR3 sequence: CASSGGRGSNQPQHF. The DNA for the CDR3 is TGTGCCAGCAGTGGCGGTCGGGGGAGCAATCAGCCCCAGCATTTT.

This chain links TRBV5-1 with TRBJ2-1; 11 bases align to TRBD2. In germline, CDR1 is SGHRS, CDR2 YFSETQ. V was clipped by 5 bases and J by 7 bases; unmatched bases: 8. The CDR3 covers 15 residues. The CDR3 here is CASSATSGSGNEQFF. CDR3 nucleotide sequence: TGCGCCAGCAGTGCAACTAGCGGGAGTGGGAATGAGCAGTTCTTC.

The chain couples TRBV10-2 to TRBJ2-1; 7 positions agree with TRBD2. J was trimmed by 1 base and V by 4 bases; bases with no gene match: 19. The CDR3 covers 20 residues. From germline, CDR1 is WSHSY and CDR2 SAAADI. CDR3 region: CASSGGLGGNPYFSYNEQFF. The CDR3 DNA sequence: TGCGCCAGCAGTGGGGGTTTGGGGGGGAACCCGTATTTTTCCTACAATGAGCAGTTCTTC.

The chain uses TRBV27 and TRBJ2-5, with TRBD2 matching 7 bases. Germline CDR1 reads MNHEY; CDR2 reads SMNVEV (reference sequence). Trimming took 6 bases from V and 4 from J; bases not matched to a gene: 5. The CDR3 spans 13 residues. In DNA, the CDR3 is TGTGCCAGCAGCGAGCGGGATCGAGAGACCCAGTACTTC. Residues: CASSERDRETQYF.

V is TRBV7-2 and J is TRBJ2-3; TRBD1 matches at 8 bases. The CDR3 is 15 amino acids. V lost 5 bases and J lost 3; bases outside the gene matches: 7. Per the germline V gene, CDR1 is SGHTA and CDR2 is FQGNSA. The CDR3, as DNA: TGTGCCAGCAGCCAACGACAGGGGAAAACAGATACGCAGTATTTT. Protein: CASSQRQGKTDTQYF.

This clone was picked up a small number of times. The chain recombines TRBV7-2 with TRBJ1-1; the D is unclear. Per the germline V gene, CDR1 is SGHTA and CDR2 is FQGNSA. Trimming shortened V by 5 bases and J by 0 bases, and 10 bases separated the two germline ends. The CDR3 is 14 amino acids. CDR3 sequence reads: CASSPRTVNTEAFF. CDR3 coding DNA: TGTGCCAGCAGCCCCCGGACGGTGAACACTGAAGCTTTCTTT. The full variable domain, rest sourced from reference TRBV7-2 and TRBJ1-1, is GAGVSQSPSNKVTEKGKDVELRCDPISGHTALYWYRQSLGQGLEFLIYFQGNSAPDKSGLPSDRFSAERTGGSVSTLTIQRTQQEDSAVYLCASSPRTVNTEAFFGQGTRLTVV.

The chain links TRBV7-2 to TRBJ2-7, with 8 nucleotides matching TRBD2. CDR1 is SGHTA and CDR2 is FQGNSA in the germline V gene. CDR3 length equals 15 residues. With V trimmed by 6 bases and J by 3 bases, 10 bases remained unmatched. The CDR3 here is CASRPLAGGSYEQYF. Written as DNA, the CDR3 is TGTGCCAGCAGACCTCTCGCGGGAGGCAGCTACGAGCAGTACTTC.

This clone has only one observation. This chain connects TRBV7-9 to TRBJ1-5, with TRBD1 matching 9 bases. This CDR3 region has 13 residues. The germline CDR1 and CDR2 sequences are SEHNR and FQNEAQ (reference sequence). V lost 6 bases to trimming and J lost 7 bases; unmatched junction nucleotides: 4. CDR3 nucleotides: TGTGCCAGCAGTTCAACAGGGGGCCAGCCCCAGCATTTT. This codes for CASSSTGGQPQHF.

This clone appeared a single time. This rearrangement joins TRBV5-1 to TRBJ2-3; D may be TRBD1 (6 bases). In germline, CDR1 is SGHRS, CDR2 YFSETQ. The V and J ends lost 2 bases and 3 bases respectively, with 13 bases between them. The CDR3 spans 15 residues. The CDR3 sequence: CASSFQGWGTDTQYF. In DNA, the CDR3 is TGCGCCAGCAGCTTTCAGGGGTGGGGGACAGATACGCAGTATTTT.